One sample yielded the 31 T cell receptor beta chains listed below, sequenced in a study of CD8+CD57+ T cells in acquired aplastic anemia. Genomic DNA served as template for TCR beta VDJ and CDR3 profiling. TCRdb processed the reads anew with MiXCR; each CDR3 protein has one entry. The repertoire consists of under 200,000 distinct CDR3 sequences, with approximately 52% occurring once and the leading ten covering about 1.8%. Patients who underwent sequencing had shown CD8+CD57+ cell expansion by flow cytometry. Sequenced material: sorted CD4+, CD8+, or CD8+CD57+ T cells (not recorded which) from PBMCs. The receptors stem from a human donor with aplastic anemia.

In regard to this clonotype: Sequence at one end of the junction differs from germline and may be a read error. The chain links TRBV29-1 to TRBJ1-1; tentative D call: TRBD1 (5 bases). Looked up from germline, CDR1 is SQVTM and CDR2 is ANQGSEA. The length of the CDR3 is 11 residues. The CDR3: CSVVKGQGIKF. The CDR3 bases are TGCAGCGTTGTGAAGGGGCAGGGTATTAAGTTT.

This clonotype was recorded at least ten times. V is TRBV2 and J is TRBJ2-5, with TRBD1 as a possible D gene (6 bases). Germline V gives CDR1 SNHLY, CDR2 FYNNEI. The CDR3 extends over 16 amino acids. V shed 2 bases and J shed 1 base, with 14 bases lying between them. CDR3 residues: CASSERSGARQETQYF. DNA for the CDR3: TGTGCCAGCAGTGAACGGTCAGGGGCCCGCCAAGAGACCCAGTACTTC.

This clonotype was seen a single time. Because it lacks the conserved phenylalanine or tryptophan at the end, this CDR3 is likely a read error. The rearrangement uses TRBV20-1 and TRBJ2-7, with D hard to call. This CDR3 contains 10 residues. Per the germline V gene, CDR1 is DFQATT and CDR2 is SNEGSKA (reference sequence). CDR3 in DNA: TGCAGCGGCCAGCGCGACGAGCAGTACCTC. Its protein is CSGQRDEQYL.

This chain joins TRBV2 and TRBJ1-1; D is possibly TRBD1 (5 bases). The CDR3 is 13 amino acids. The V and J ends lost 4 bases and 5 bases respectively, with 11 bases between them. The germline V gene encodes CDR1 SNHLY and CDR2 FYNNEI. The CDR3 spells CASSGLRGTEAFF. CDR3 DNA: TGTGCCAGCAGTGGCCTGCGGGGGACTGAAGCTTTCTTT.

This clonotype was seen at least ten times. The chain uses TRBV19 and TRBJ2-5, with a weak D call TRBD2 (5 bases). V was clipped by 8 bases and J by 2 bases, with 15 bases between them. This CDR3 has 14 amino acids. Germline values: CDR1 LNHDA, CDR2 SQIVND (reference sequence). The CDR3 nucleotides are TGTGCCAGTGCTCGGGGAAAAAGACAAGAGACCCAGTACTTC. Encoded protein: CASARGKRQETQYF. The whole variable domain, remainder taken from reference TRBV19 and TRBJ2-5, is DGGITQSPKYLFRKEGQNVTLSCEQNLNHDAMYWYRQDPGQGLRLIYYSQIVNDFQKGDIAEGYSVSREKKESFPLTVTSAQKNPTAFYLCASARGKRQETQYFGPGTRLLVL.

The CDR3 reads CASNDLYEQYF. In DNA, the CDR3 is TGTGCCAGCAACGATCTCTACGAGCAGTACTTC. The genes are TRBV7-6 and TRBJ2-7, with D hard to call. Germline lookup yields CDR1 SGHVS and CDR2 FNYEAQ. V lost 7 bases and J 3 bases, leaving 7 bases between the germline ends. This CDR3 has 11 amino acids.

The rearrangement links TRBV11-1 to TRBJ2-1, with 7 bases aligning to TRBD1. The length of the CDR3 is 15 residues. V lost 5 bases, J lost 8 bases, and 12 bases stayed unmatched. Germline loops: CDR1 SGHAT, CDR2 FQDESV (reference sequence). The CDR3 bases are TGTGCCAGCAGCAAGGGGGCAGCGAGTTGGGATGAGCAGTTCTTC. Translating it yields CASSKGAASWDEQFF.

The rearrangement joins TRBV7-2 to TRBJ2-5; no clear D. The J call may be wrong; the DNA end is better matched by TRBJ2-1. Germline CDR1 is SGHTA and CDR2 is FQGNSA. The CDR3 loop spans 13 amino acids. The CDR3 loop reads CASSLSVNNEQFF. In DNA form, the CDR3 reads TGTGCCAGCAGCTTATCCGTAAACAATGAGCAGTTCTTC.

The V and J genes are TRBV10-2 and TRBJ1-2, with TRBD1 identical over 8 bases. Trimming cost V 6 bases and J 1 base; bases outside gene matches: 4. This CDR3 spans 14 amino acids. CDR1 is WSHSY, CDR2 SAAADI, per germline. CDR3 residues: CASRATGDNYGYTF. CDR3 sequence (DNA): TGCGCCAGCAGGGCGACAGGGGATAACTATGGCTACACCTTC.

J is TRBJ2-3 and V is TRBV20-1; the D is unclear. Germline V gene data show CDR1 as DFQATT and CDR2 as SNEGSKA (reference sequence). This CDR3 is built from 11 residues. The V gene lost 5 bases and the J gene lost 4 bases, with 7 bases spanning the gap. The chain's CDR3 is CSADRADTQYF. As DNA, the CDR3 is TGCAGTGCTGACCGGGCAGATACGCAGTATTTT.

This clonotype has just a few counts. V gene TRBV19 combines with J gene TRBJ1-2; TRBD1 might be the D (6 bases). V dropped 11 bases and J dropped 2 bases, with 21 bases sitting between them. The CDR3 extends over 15 amino acids. CDR1 is LNHDA and CDR2 is SQIVND in the germline V gene (reference sequence). Here the CDR3 DNA reads TGTGCCTCTAGTAGGCCAACGGGACAAAACTATGGCTACACCTTC. Protein sequence: CASSRPTGQNYGYTF.

As concerns this clonotype: This may come from a read error, since a much larger clone is one base off. This chain connects TRBV9 to TRBJ2-5, with D unclear. CDR1 is SGDLS and CDR2 is YYNGEE in the germline V gene. There are 14 residues in the CDR3. The CDR3 nucleotides are TGTGCCAGCAGCGTAGGCGAGGCTAGAGAGACCCAGAACTTC. Translating gives CASSVGEARETQNF. Full variable domain (outside the CDR3, taken from reference TRBV9 and TRBJ2-5): DSGVTQTPKHLITATGQRVTLRCSPRSGDLSVYWYQQSLDQGLQFLIQYYNGEERAKGNILERFSAQQFPDLHSELNLSSLELGDSALYFCASSVGEARETQNFGPGTRLLVL.

This clonotype was seen repeatedly, ten times or more. This chain connects TRBV10-3 to TRBJ2-1; the match to TRBD2 covers 7 bases. This CDR3 region has 13 residues. Germline CDR1 reads ENHRY; CDR2 reads SYGVKD. In nucleotides, the CDR3 is TGTACAGCGGCGGCTAGCGGATACAATGAGCAGTTCTTC. Protein product: CTAAASGYNEQFF.

The chain is built from TRBV6-1 and TRBJ1-1, with D possibly matching TRBD1 (5 bases). This CDR3 has 13 amino acids. CDR1 MNHNS and CDR2 SASEGT come from the germline V gene. V lost 3 bases to trimming and J lost 11 bases, with 16 bases between them. The CDR3 loop is CASSDGGFPGAFF. CDR3 in DNA: TGTGCCAGCAGTGACGGGGGGTTTCCGGGGGCTTTCTTT.

This clonotype was detected many times. The V and J genes are TRBV18 and TRBJ2-3; D uncertain. Germline values: CDR1 KGHSH, CDR2 LQKENI. CDR3 length equals 13 residues. V was pared by 2 bases and J by 0 bases, with 3 bases between. The CDR3 reads CASSPESTDTQYF. Written as DNA, the CDR3 is TGTGCCAGCTCACCAGAGAGCACAGATACGCAGTATTTT.

This clonotype was found a few times. This rearrangement joins TRBV10-1 to TRBJ1-1; D is ambiguous. Trimming stripped 3 bases from V and 3 bases from J, with 11 bases between. Germline CDR1 and CDR2: WNHNN and SYGVQD (reference sequence). This CDR3 region has 14 residues. CDR3 region: CASSELMGDTEAFF. CDR3 bases: TGCGCCAGCAGTGAATTAATGGGCGACACTGAAGCTTTCTTT.

CDR3 bases: TGTGCCAGCAGCTCAACAGCCGGGACTAGCGTCTCCTACGAGCAGTACTTC. Amino acids: CASSSTAGTSVSYEQYF. The V gene is TRBV7-8, the J gene TRBJ2-7, with 10 bases that match TRBD2. J lost 0 bases, V lost 4 bases, and 9 bases had no gene match. Germline V gene lookup returns CDR1 SGHVS and CDR2 FQNEAQ. This CDR3 region has 17 residues. The full variable domain, in which reference TRBV7-8 and TRBJ2-7 provide the parts outside the CDR3, is GAGVSQSPRYKVAKRGQDVALRCDPISGHVSLFWYQQALGQGPEFLTYFQNEAQLDKSGLPSDRFFAERPEGSVSTLKIQRTQQEDSAVYLCASSSTAGTSVSYEQYFGPGTRLTVT.

Concerning this clonotype: This could be a read error, since a much larger clone is one nucleotide away. Lacking the conserved final phenylalanine or tryptophan, this CDR3 likely reflects a read error. The rearrangement links TRBV5-4 to TRBJ2-7; 9 positions match TRBD2. Looked up from germline, CDR1 is SGHNT and CDR2 is YYREEE (reference sequence). The CDR3 is 15 residues long. Unmatched junction bases numbered 7, after V lost 2 bases and J lost 4 bases. The CDR3 reads CASSLFGSGGYEQYS. Here the CDR3 DNA reads TGTGCCAGCAGCTTATTTGGTAGCGGGGGATACGAGCAGTACTCC.

This clonotype was seen many times. The chain couples TRBV5-1 to TRBJ1-3; D might be TRBD1 (5 bases). Germline V lookup: CDR1 SGHRS, CDR2 YFSETQ. The CDR3 sequence is 15 residues long. Trimming took off 4 bases at V and 0 bases at J, with 11 bases between the two ends. This CDR3 is CASSPRDFSGNTIYF. The CDR3 DNA reads TGCGCCAGCAGCCCTCGGGACTTCTCTGGAAACACCATATATTTT.

This chain links TRBV7-9 with TRBJ2-7; TRBD1 matches at 9 bases. Looked up from germline, CDR1 is SEHNR and CDR2 is FQNEAQ (reference sequence). CDR3 length: 13 residues. Germline trimming cut 5 bases from V and 7 bases from J; bases unmatched to any gene: 6. The CDR3 DNA sequence: TGTGCCAGCAGCGCCGGGACAGGGAGAGAGCAGTACTTC. Encoded protein: CASSAGTGREQYF.

The genes are TRBV15 and TRBJ2-5; the D call may be TRBD1 or TRBD2 (5 bases each). V lost 2 bases, J lost 0 bases, and 10 bases lay in between. Germline-derived CDR1 and CDR2 are LNHNV and YYDKDF (reference sequence). The CDR3 is 15 amino acids. CDR3 region: CATSRTGTNQETQYF. CDR3 DNA: TGTGCCACCAGCAGAACCGGGACGAACCAAGAGACCCAGTACTTC. The full variable domain, completed using reference TRBV15 and TRBJ2-5, is DAMVIQNPRYQVTQFGKPVTLSCSQTLNHNVMYWYQQKSSQAPKLLFHYYDKDFNNEADTPDNFQSRRPNTSFCFLDIRSPGLGDTAMYLCATSRTGTNQETQYFGPGTRLLVL.

This clonotype has ten or more counts. This chain connects TRBV25-1 to TRBJ2-4; 8 bases agree with TRBD2. Germline CDR1 reads MGHDK; CDR2 reads SYGVNS. Losses at the gene ends were 4 bases for V and 6 bases for J; bases not matched to a gene: 8. There are 15 residues in the CDR3. The CDR3 bases are TGTGCCAGCAGTGGTAAGATGAGCGGGAGAAACATTCAGTACTTC. This sequence encodes CASSGKMSGRNIQYF.

This clonotype was counted at least ten times. DNA for the CDR3: TGTGCCAGCAACTCTCTGGGACAGCAGTACTTC. It codes for CASNSLGQQYF. The chain couples TRBV7-2 to TRBJ2-7; D possibly matches TRBD1 or TRBD2 (5 bases each). The CDR3 totals 11 residues. The germline V gene has CDR1 SGHTA and CDR2 FQGNSA. Trimming removed 7 bases from V and 8 bases from J, with 12 bases in between.

The rearrangement joins TRBV9 to TRBJ2-7; no reliable D call. Trimming stripped 3 bases from V and 2 bases from J, with 12 bases between. Germline V gene lookup returns CDR1 SGDLS and CDR2 YYNGEE. There are 14 residues in the CDR3. CDR3 sequence (DNA): TGTGCCAGCAGCGCCGCGGCGGCGCCCTACGAGCAGTACTTC. This encodes CASSAAAAPYEQYF. Looking up the rest from reference TRBV9 and TRBJ2-7 gives the full variable domain: DSGVTQTPKHLITATGQRVTLRCSPRSGDLSVYWYQQSLDQGLQFLIQYYNGEERAKGNILERFSAQQFPDLHSELNLSSLELGDSALYFCASSAAAAPYEQYFGPGTRLTVT.

This clonotype was seen many times. The rearrangement joins TRBV7-9 to TRBJ2-3; 7 bases are shared with TRBD2. CDR1 is SEHNR, CDR2 FQNEAQ, per germline (reference sequence). The J segment lost 0 bases and the V segment lost 6 bases, leaving 9 bases of the junction unmatched. CDR3 size: 16 residues. DNA for the CDR3: TGTGCCAGCAGTAATTATCGAGCGGGGAGCACAGATACGCAGTATTTT. This sequence encodes CASSNYRAGSTDTQYF.

The chain is built from TRBV25-1 and TRBJ1-1; D not resolved. Trimming took off 1 base at V and 3 bases at J, with 6 bases between the two ends. This CDR3 is built from 13 residues. CDR1 and CDR2 from the germline V gene are MGHDK and SYGVNS. The CDR3 DNA is TGTGCCAGCAGTGAATTGGTAGACACTGAAGCTTTCTTT. Encoded protein: CASSELVDTEAFF.

The sample holds many counts of this clonotype. The genes are TRBV7-2 and TRBJ1-1; no firm D call. Trimming stripped 4 bases from V and 3 bases from J, with 9 bases between. Germline CDR1 is SGHTA and CDR2 is FQGNSA. The CDR3 has 13 residues. CDR3 sequence: CASSWGLDTEAFF. Written as DNA, the CDR3 is TGTGCCAGCAGCTGGGGTCTCGACACTGAAGCTTTCTTT. The full variable domain, its missing parts supplied by reference TRBV7-2 and TRBJ1-1, is GAGVSQSPSNKVTEKGKDVELRCDPISGHTALYWYRQSLGQGLEFLIYFQGNSAPDKSGLPSDRFSAERTGGSVSTLTIQRTQQEDSAVYLCASSWGLDTEAFFGQGTRLTVV.

This clonotype has a single count. The rearrangement joins TRBV25-1 to TRBJ1-5; perhaps TRBD1 as D (5 bases). Germline V CDR1 and CDR2: MGHDK, SYGVNS. The CDR3 runs 20 residues. Trimming stripped 3 bases from V and 0 bases from J, with 24 bases between. The CDR3 loop reads CASSDGTGTETSYSNQPQHF. In DNA form, the CDR3 reads TGTGCCAGCAGTGATGGAACCGGGACGGAGACAAGCTATAGCAATCAGCCCCAGCATTTT.

This clonotype showed up just a few times. The rearrangement joins TRBV27 to TRBJ2-2; a possible D gene is TRBD2 (5 bases). V was pared by 4 bases and J by 0 bases, with 21 bases between. The germline CDR1 and CDR2 sequences are MNHEY and SMNVEV (reference sequence). This CDR3 comprises 19 residues. CDR3 nucleotide sequence: TGTGCCAGCAGTTCCCTAGCCCCGGTGGGCAGGCCGAACACCGGGGAGCTGTTTTTT. Its translation: CASSSLAPVGRPNTGELFF.

The chain has TRBV6-1 and TRBJ2-4, with 12 bases lining up with TRBD1. Trimming at V came to 7 bases and at J to 6 bases, leaving 4 bases not matched to a gene. The germline V gene encodes CDR1 MNHNS and CDR2 SASEGT. This CDR3 has 14 amino acids. CDR3 residues: CASTGTGGRNIQYF. For the CDR3, the DNA is TGTGCCAGCACCGGGACAGGGGGCAGAAACATTCAGTACTTC.

This chain uses TRBV3-1 with TRBJ2-1; 7 bases align to TRBD2. CDR3 length: 14 residues. V was clipped by 1 base and J by 8 bases; unmatched bases: 5. The germline V gene has CDR1 LGHDT and CDR2 YNNKEL (reference sequence). The CDR3 coding sequence is TGTGCCAGCAGCCAAGGAACTAGCGTCCATGAGCAGTTCTTC. This encodes CASSQGTSVHEQFF.